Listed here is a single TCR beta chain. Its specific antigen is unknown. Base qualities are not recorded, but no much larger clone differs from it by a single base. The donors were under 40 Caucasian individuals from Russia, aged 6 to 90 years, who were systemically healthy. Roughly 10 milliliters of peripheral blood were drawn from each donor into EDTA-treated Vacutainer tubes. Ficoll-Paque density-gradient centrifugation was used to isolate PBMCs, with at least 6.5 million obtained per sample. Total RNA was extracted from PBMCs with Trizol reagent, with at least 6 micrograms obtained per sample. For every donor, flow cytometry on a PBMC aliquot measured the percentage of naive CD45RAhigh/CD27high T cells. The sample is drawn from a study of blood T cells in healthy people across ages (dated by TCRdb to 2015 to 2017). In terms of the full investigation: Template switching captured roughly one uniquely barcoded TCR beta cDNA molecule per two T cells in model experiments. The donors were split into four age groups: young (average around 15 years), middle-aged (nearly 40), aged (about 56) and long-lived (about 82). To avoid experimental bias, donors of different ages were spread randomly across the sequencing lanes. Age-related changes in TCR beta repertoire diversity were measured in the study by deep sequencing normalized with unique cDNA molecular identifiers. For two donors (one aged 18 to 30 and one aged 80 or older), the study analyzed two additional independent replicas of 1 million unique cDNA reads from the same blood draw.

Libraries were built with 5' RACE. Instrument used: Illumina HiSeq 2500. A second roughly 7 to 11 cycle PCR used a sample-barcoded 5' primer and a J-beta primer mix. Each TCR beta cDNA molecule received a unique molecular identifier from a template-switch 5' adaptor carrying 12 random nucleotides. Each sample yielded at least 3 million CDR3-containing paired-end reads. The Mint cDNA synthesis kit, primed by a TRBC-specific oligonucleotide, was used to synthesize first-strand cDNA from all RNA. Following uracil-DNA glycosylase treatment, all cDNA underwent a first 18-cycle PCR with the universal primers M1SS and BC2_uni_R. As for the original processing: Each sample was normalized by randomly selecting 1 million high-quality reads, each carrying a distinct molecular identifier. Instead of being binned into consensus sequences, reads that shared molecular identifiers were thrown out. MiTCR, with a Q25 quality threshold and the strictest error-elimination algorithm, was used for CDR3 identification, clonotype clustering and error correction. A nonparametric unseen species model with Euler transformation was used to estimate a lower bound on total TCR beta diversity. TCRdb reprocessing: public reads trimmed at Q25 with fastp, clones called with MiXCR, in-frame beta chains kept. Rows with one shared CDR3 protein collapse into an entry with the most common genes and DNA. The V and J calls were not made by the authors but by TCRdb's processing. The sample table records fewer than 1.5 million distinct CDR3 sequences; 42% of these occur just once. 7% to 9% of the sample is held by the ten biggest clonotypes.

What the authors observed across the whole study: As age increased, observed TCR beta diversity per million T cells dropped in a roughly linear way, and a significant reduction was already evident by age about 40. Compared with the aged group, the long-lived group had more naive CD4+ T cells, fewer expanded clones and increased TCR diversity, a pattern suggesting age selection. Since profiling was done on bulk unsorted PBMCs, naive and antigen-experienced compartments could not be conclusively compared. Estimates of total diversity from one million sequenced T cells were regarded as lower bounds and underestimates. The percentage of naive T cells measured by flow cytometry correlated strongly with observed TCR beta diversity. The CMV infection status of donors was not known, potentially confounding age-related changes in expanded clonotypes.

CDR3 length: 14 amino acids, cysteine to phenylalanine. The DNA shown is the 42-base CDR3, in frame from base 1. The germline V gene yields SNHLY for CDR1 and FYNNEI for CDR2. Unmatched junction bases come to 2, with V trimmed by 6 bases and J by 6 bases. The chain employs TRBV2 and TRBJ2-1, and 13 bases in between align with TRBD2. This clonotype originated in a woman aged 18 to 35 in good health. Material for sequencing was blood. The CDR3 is CASSGLAGVNEQFF. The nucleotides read TGTGCCAGCAGCGGACTAGCGGGGGTCAATGAGCAGTTCTTC.